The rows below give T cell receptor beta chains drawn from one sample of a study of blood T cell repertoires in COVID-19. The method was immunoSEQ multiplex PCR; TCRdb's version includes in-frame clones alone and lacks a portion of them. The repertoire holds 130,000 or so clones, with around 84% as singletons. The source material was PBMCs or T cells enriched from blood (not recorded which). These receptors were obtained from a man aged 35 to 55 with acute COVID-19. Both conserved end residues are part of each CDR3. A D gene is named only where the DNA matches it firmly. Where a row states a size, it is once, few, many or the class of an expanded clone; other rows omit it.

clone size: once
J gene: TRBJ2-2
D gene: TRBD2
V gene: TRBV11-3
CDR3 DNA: TGTGCCAGCAGCGGGTGGACTAGCGGGGCGAACACCGGGGAGCTGTTTTTT
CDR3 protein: CASSGWTSGANTGELFF

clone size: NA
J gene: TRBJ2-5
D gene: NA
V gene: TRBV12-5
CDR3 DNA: TGTGCTAGTGGTCCTTGGGGCGGAGAGACCCAGTACTTC
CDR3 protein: CASGPWGGETQYF

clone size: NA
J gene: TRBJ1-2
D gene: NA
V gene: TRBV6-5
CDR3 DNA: TGTGCCAGCAGTTACTTCCCATTACAGGGATGGGGCTACACCTTC
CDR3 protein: CASSYFPLQGWGYTF

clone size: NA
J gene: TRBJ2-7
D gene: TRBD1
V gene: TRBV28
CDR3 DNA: TGTGCCAGCAGTTCACCCGGGACAGTATCTTACGAGCAGTACTTC
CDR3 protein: CASSSPGTVSYEQYF

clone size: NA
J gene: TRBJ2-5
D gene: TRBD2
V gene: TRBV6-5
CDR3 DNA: TGTGCCAGCAGTTTTAGCGGGTACCAAGAGACCCAGTACTTC
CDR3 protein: CASSFSGYQETQYF

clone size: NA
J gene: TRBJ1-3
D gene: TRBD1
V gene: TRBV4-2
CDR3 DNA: TGTGCCAGCAGCCAAGACGGAGACAGGGAGGTCCACTCTGGAAACACCATATATTTT
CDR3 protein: CASSQDGDREVHSGNTIYF

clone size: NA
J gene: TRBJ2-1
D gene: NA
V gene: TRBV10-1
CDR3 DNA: TGCGCCAGCAGTTCGGTTCAGGGGTTCAATGAGCAGTTCTTC
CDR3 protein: CASSSVQGFNEQFF

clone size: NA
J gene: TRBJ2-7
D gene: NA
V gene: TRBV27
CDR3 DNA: TGTGCCAGCAGTTTTGCGGGTTTCCCCTACGAGCAGTACTTC
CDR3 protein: CASSFAGFPYEQYF

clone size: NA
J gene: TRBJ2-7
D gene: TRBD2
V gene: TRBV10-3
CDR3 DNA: TGTGCCATCAGCCCGACTAGCGGGAACGAGCAGTACTTC
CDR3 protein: CAISPTSGNEQYF

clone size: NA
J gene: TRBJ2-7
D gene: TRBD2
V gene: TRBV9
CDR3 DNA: TGTGCCAGCAGCTCAGGGACTAGCGGCTACGAGCAGTACTTC
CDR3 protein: CASSSGTSGYEQYF

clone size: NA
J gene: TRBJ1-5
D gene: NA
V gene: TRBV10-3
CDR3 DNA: TGTGCCATCAGTGCCGGGGGGGCCCAGCATTTT
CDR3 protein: CAISAGGAQHF